The entry that follows covers one TCR beta chain sequence. How the authors handled the data: The authors estimated nucleated cell counts from reference gene primer amplification. TCRdb keeps only in-frame clones here, not all; method: immunoSEQ multiplex PCR. V, J and clone size are taken as reported in that table, and D and trimming were inferred from the DNA itself. This sample yields under 130,000 clones, of which about 89% are seen a single time; 3.5% to 4% belongs to the top ten. The record originates from a study of blood T cell repertoires in COVID-19. Study context: There were acute and convalescent COVID-19 samples, and they came from the United States, Italy and Spain.

Germline V gene data show CDR1 as SGHDN and CDR2 as FVKESK. The CDR3 extends over 16 amino acids. Deletions cut 3 bases from V and 0 bases from J, with 14 bases between. This TCR was sampled from a woman aged 55-70 years with acute or convalescent COVID-19. This chain links TRBV14 with TRBJ1-1; possible D gene TRBD1, 5 bases. Sequencing input: peripheral blood. CDR3 amino acids: CASSHRQIRMNTEAFF. In DNA, the CDR3 is TGTGCCAGCAGCCACAGACAGATTAGAATGAACACTGAAGCTTTCTTT. The full variable domain, in which reference TRBV14 and TRBJ1-1 provide the parts outside the CDR3, is EAGVTQFPSHSVIEKGQTVTLRCDPISGHDNLYWYRRVMGKEIKFLLHFVKESKQDESGMPNNRFLAERTGGTYSTLKVQPAELEDSGVYFCASSHRQIRMNTEAFFGQGTRLTVV.